Listed below are T cell receptor beta chains from one sample, sequenced in a study of response to subunit inactivated influenza vaccine. TCRdb reprocessed the RT-PCR reads via MiXCR and lists one record per CDR3 protein. The table records about 520,000 distinct CDR3 sequences, roughly 23% of them present only once. The sequencing used CD4+ T cells sorted from PBMCs, collected less than 6 days after vaccination. These receptors all come from a middle-aged man who received an inactivated influenza vaccine. Both conserved end residues are part of each CDR3. A D gene is named only where the DNA matches it firmly. The size entry is marked missing in some rows and otherwise reads once, few, many or a size class.

v_call	clone_size	j_call	d_call	cdr3_nt	cdr3_aa
TRBV6-1	NA	TRBJ2-7	TRBD1	TGTGCCTCTAGGGGGCTCGGCTACGACGGACTCTACGAGCAGTACTTC	CASRGLGYDGLYEQYF
TRBV29-1	few	TRBJ2-1	TRBD2	TGCAGCGCGGGACTAGCGAGGTGGAATGAGCAGTTCTTC	CSAGLARWNEQFF
TRBV7-2	NA	TRBJ2-1	NA	TGTGCCAGCAGCCCAGAACCCCCAAGAAAGCAGTTCTTC	CASSPEPPRKQFF
TRBV4-3	NA	TRBJ1-1	NA	TGCGCCAGCAGCCAATTCATGGAAGCTGAAGCTTTCTTT	CASSQFMEAEAFF
TRBV6-2/TRBV6-3	NA	TRBJ2-2	NA	TGTGCCAGCAGGGGAAGGCTCAACACCGGGGAGCTGTTTTTT	CASRGRLNTGELFF
TRBV4-3	NA	TRBJ2-1	TRBD2	TGCGCCAGCAGCTATAGCGGGGGGGGGAATGAGCAGTTCTTC	CASSYSGGGNEQFF
TRBV2	NA	TRBJ1-5	NA	TGTGCCAGCAGTGAATCAGGGCGAGGTCAGCCCCAGCATTTT	CASSESGRGQPQHF
TRBV29-1	few	TRBJ2-5	NA	TGCAGCGTTTTGACAAGACAAGAGACCCAGTACTTC	CSVLTRQETQYF
TRBV20-1	many	TRBJ1-2	NA	TGCAGTGCTAGTACTTCCGGCTACACCTTC	CSASTSGYTF
TRBV20-1	NA	TRBJ2-6	NA	TGCAGTGCTAGACCCTACTCTGGGGCCAACGTCCTGACTTTC	CSARPYSGANVLTF
TRBV5-1	few	TRBJ2-5	TRBD2	TGCGCCAGCAGCTTGGACCTCGGGACTACCGGAGAGACCCAGTACTTC	CASSLDLGTTGETQYF
TRBV6-1	few	TRBJ2-3	TRBD2	TGTGCCACCGCTCTCGGTAGCGGGAGTGCAGATACGCAGTATTTT	CATALGSGSADTQYF
TRBV7-2	NA	TRBJ2-5	TRBD2	TGTGCCAGCAGCTTAGATGGCCGGGGGGGGACCCAGTACTTC	CASSLDGRGGTQYF
TRBV11-2	NA	TRBJ2-1	TRBD2	TGTGCCAGCAGCTTAAGTCCCCTAGCGGGAGTACCCGCCTACAATGAGCAGTTCTTC	CASSLSPLAGVPAYNEQFF
TRBV29-1	few	TRBJ1-1	NA	TGCAGCGTTGAATGGCAGGGAAAAGCTTTCTTT	CSVEWQGKAFF
TRBV3-1	NA	TRBJ2-7	NA	TGTGCCAGCAGCCAAGATCTACGGGGACGGTTCACCTACGAGCAGTACTTC	CASSQDLRGRFTYEQYF
TRBV5-1	few	TRBJ1-4	NA	TGCGCCAGCAGCTTGTCGGGGGGAACAACTAATGAAAAACTGTTTTTT	CASSLSGGTTNEKLFF
TRBV19	few	TRBJ2-1	NA	TGTGCCAGTAGTAACAGCGGCAATGAGCAGTTCTTC	CASSNSGNEQFF
TRBV29-1	NA	TRBJ2-3	NA	TGCAGCGTTGCCCCGGGACTCTCCACAGATACGCAGTATTTT	CSVAPGLSTDTQYF
TRBV20-1	NA	TRBJ2-5	TRBD1	TGCAGTGCTATTAGCCCTTGGGACAGGGGGTATGAGACCCAGTACTTC	CSAISPWDRGYETQYF
TRBV7-2	NA	TRBJ2-7	TRBD1	TGTGCCAGCAGCTCCTCTGGCGGACAGGGTATTTCCTACGAGCAGTACTTC	CASSSSGGQGISYEQYF
TRBV3-1	NA	TRBJ1-4	NA	TGTGCCAGCAGCCAAGTTGAAAAACTGTTTTTT	CASSQVEKLFF
TRBV19	NA	TRBJ1-1	TRBD1	TGTGCCAGTAGTTCCCGCTGGACAGGGGGCGGCACTGAAGCTTTCTTT	CASSSRWTGGGTEAFF
TRBV5-1	many	TRBJ2-2	TRBD2	TGCGCCAGCCGGCGACTAGCGAGCACCGGGGAGCTGTTTTTT	CASRRLASTGELFF
TRBV5-1	NA	TRBJ2-7	TRBD2	TGCGCCAGCAGCCTGGCCCGGACTAGCGGGACCTACGAGCAGTACTTC	CASSLARTSGTYEQYF
TRBV20-1	few	TRBJ2-4	NA	TGCAGTGCTAGCTGGACAGAGAAAAACATTCAGTACTTC	CSASWTEKNIQYF
TRBV6-5	NA	TRBJ2-7	NA	TGTGCCAGCAGTTACTCCCCGGTTTGGTCCTACGAGCAGTACTTC	CASSYSPVWSYEQYF
TRBV7-9	few	TRBJ2-7	TRBD1	TGTGCCAGCAGCTATCCCGGACAGGGGTACGAGCAGTACTTC	CASSYPGQGYEQYF
TRBV7-9	few	TRBJ2-1	TRBD2	TGTGCCACCCAGACTAGCGGGGAACTCAATGAGCAGTTCTTC	CATQTSGELNEQFF